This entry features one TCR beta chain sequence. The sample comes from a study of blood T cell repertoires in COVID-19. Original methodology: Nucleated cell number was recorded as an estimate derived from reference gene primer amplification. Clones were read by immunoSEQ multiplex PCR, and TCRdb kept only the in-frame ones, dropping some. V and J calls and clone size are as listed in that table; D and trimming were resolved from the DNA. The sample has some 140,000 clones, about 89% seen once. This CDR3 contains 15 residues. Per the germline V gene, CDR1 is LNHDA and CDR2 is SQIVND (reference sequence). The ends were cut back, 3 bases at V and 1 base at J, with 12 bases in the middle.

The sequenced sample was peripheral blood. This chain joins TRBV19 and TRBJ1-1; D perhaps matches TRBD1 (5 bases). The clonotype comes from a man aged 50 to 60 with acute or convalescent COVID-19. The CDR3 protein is CASSIGRTTNTEAFF. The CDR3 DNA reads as TGTGCCAGTAGTATCGGTCGGACAACGAACACTGAAGCTTTCTTT.